The rows below give T cell receptor beta chains drawn from one sample of a study of blood T cell repertoires in COVID-19. Clones were read by immunoSEQ multiplex PCR, and TCRdb kept only the in-frame ones, dropping some. Of roughly 34,000 clones in the sample, approximately 77% were seen once. Sequencing input: peripheral blood. These receptors were taken from a human donor in a cohort sampled during active COVID-19. The CDR3 runs from the conserved cysteine through the conserved F or W. Each record gives: J gene, V gene, clone size, D gene, CDR3 protein, CDR3 DNA. D genes are given only for firm matches. Size values are once, few and many counts, or a class for expanded clones, and some rows have none.

>TRBJ1-6|TRBV6-5|-|TRBD1
CASSYGQGSGSPLHF
TGTGCCAGCAGTTACGGACAGGGAAGTGGATCACCCCTCCACTTT
>TRBJ2-1|TRBV11-2|-|-
CASSRWLDEQFF
TGTGCCAGCAGCCGTTGGTTAGATGAGCAGTTCTTC
>TRBJ1-4|TRBV5-1|once|TRBD1
CASSLEVRGQGEKLFF
TGCGCCAGCAGCTTGGAGGTCAGGGGGCAGGGAGAAAAACTGTTTTTT
>TRBJ2-5|TRBV29-1|-|-
CSVEDPTGLETQYF
TGCAGCGTTGAAGATCCTACAGGGTTAGAGACCCAGTACTTC
>TRBJ1-1|TRBV7-9|-|-
CASSFRQHNTEAFF
TGTGCCAGCAGCTTCAGACAGCACAACACTGAAGCTTTCTTT
>TRBJ1-1|TRBV3-1/TRBV3-2|-|-
CASSRSGLTEAFF
TGTGCCAGCAGCCGCTCGGGTCTCACTGAAGCTTTCTTT
>TRBJ2-1|TRBV28|-|TRBD1
CASSLGTGFRFF
TGTGCCAGCAGTTTGGGGACAGGGTTTAGATTCTTC
>TRBJ1-1|TRBV6-6|-|-
CASSYLQGLEAFF
TGTGCCAGCAGTTACCTACAGGGCCTTGAAGCTTTCTTT
>TRBJ1-2|TRBV5-1|-|TRBD1
CASSLTGSDGYTF
TGCGCCAGCAGCCTGACAGGGTCGGATGGCTACACCTTC
>TRBJ2-1|TRBV27|once|TRBD2
CASSPIPPGRGGYNEQFF
TGTGCCAGCAGCCCGATACCCCCGGGGCGGGGGGGCTACAATGAGCAGTTCTTC
>TRBJ2-1|TRBV28|-|TRBD2
CASSLPGGGPNLEQFF
TGTGCCAGCAGTTTACCGGGCGGGGGGCCAAATCTCGAGCAGTTCTTC
>TRBJ2-3|TRBV19|-|TRBD2
CASSMGLAGTDTQYF
TGTGCCAGTAGTATGGGACTAGCGGGAACAGATACGCAGTATTTT
>TRBJ1-6|TRBV6-2/TRBV6-3|-|-
CASSYSIGDMDSPLHF
TGTGCCAGCAGTTACTCGATCGGGGATATGGATTCACCCCTCCACTTT
>TRBJ1-2|TRBV5-4|once|-
CASGRADYGYTF
TGTGCCAGCGGCAGGGCGGATTATGGCTACACCTTC
>TRBJ1-6|TRBV28|-|-
CASSLDSGILEWSYNSPLHF
TGTGCCAGCAGTTTAGATTCAGGGATATTGGAGTGGTCCTATAATTCACCCCTCCACTTT
>TRBJ2-3|TRBV6-5|-|TRBD1
CASSLTGMDTQYF
TGTGCCAGCAGTTTGACAGGGATGGATACGCAGTATTTT
>TRBJ2-5|TRBV18|-|TRBD2
CASSTIAGILQETQYF
TGTGCCAGCTCAACAATAGCGGGAATCCTCCAAGAGACCCAGTACTTC
>TRBJ2-7|TRBV11-2|-|-
CASSLDAQGSYEQYF
TGTGCCAGCAGCTTAGACGCCCAGGGTTCTTACGAGCAGTACTTC
>TRBJ2-3|TRBV6-1|-|-
CASSEKGRVRTDTQYF
TGTGCCAGCAGTGAAAAAGGCAGGGTCCGCACAGATACGCAGTATTTT
>TRBJ1-6|TRBV10-3|-|TRBD1
CAIRGGTGKSPLHF
TGTGCCATCAGGGGGGGGACAGGGAAATCACCCCTCCACTTT
>TRBJ1-1|TRBV29-1|-|TRBD1
CSVPDRERKNTEAFF
TGCAGCGTTCCGGACAGGGAGAGAAAAAACACTGAAGCTTTCTTT
>TRBJ1-5|TRBV28|few|-
CASSSPPSYSNQPQHF
TGTGCCAGCAGTTCCCCGCCGAGTTATAGCAATCAGCCCCAGCATTTT
>TRBJ2-2|TRBV7-8|-|-
CASSSLAAPNTGELFF
TGTGCCAGCAGCTCGTTAGCGGCCCCGAACACCGGGGAGCTGTTTTTT
>TRBJ1-4|TRBV11-2|few|-
CASSTRPVQSATNEKLFF
TGTGCCAGCAGTACCAGGCCGGTCCAATCCGCAACTAATGAAAAACTGTTTTTT
>TRBJ2-7|TRBV9|-|TRBD1
CASSPQTGTGPRVQYF
TGTGCCAGCAGCCCCCAAACCGGGACAGGTCCTAGAGTGCAGTACTTC
>TRBJ2-3|TRBV7-9|-|-
CASSLSADTQYF
TGTGCCAGCAGCTTATCGGCAGATACGCAGTATTTT
>TRBJ1-4|TRBV5-5|-|-
CASSLGAANEKLFF
TGTGCCAGCAGCTTGGGGGCAGCTAATGAAAAACTGTTTTTT
>TRBJ2-2|TRBV5-1|once|-
CASSLDRGELFF
TGCGCCAGCAGCTTGGACAGGGGGGAGCTGTTTTTT
>TRBJ1-5|TRBV28|-|TRBD1
CASTDRGLYNQPQHF
TGTGCCAGCACCGACAGGGGGCTATACAATCAGCCCCAGCATTTT
>TRBJ2-3|TRBV6-5|-|TRBD1
CASSLTGSNTDTQYF
TGTGCCAGCAGCCTGACAGGGAGTAACACAGATACGCAGTATTTT
>TRBJ1-3|TRBV4-3|-|-
CASSQDSGGSGNTIYF
TGCGCCAGCAGCCAAGATTCCGGGGGGTCTGGAAACACCATATATTTT